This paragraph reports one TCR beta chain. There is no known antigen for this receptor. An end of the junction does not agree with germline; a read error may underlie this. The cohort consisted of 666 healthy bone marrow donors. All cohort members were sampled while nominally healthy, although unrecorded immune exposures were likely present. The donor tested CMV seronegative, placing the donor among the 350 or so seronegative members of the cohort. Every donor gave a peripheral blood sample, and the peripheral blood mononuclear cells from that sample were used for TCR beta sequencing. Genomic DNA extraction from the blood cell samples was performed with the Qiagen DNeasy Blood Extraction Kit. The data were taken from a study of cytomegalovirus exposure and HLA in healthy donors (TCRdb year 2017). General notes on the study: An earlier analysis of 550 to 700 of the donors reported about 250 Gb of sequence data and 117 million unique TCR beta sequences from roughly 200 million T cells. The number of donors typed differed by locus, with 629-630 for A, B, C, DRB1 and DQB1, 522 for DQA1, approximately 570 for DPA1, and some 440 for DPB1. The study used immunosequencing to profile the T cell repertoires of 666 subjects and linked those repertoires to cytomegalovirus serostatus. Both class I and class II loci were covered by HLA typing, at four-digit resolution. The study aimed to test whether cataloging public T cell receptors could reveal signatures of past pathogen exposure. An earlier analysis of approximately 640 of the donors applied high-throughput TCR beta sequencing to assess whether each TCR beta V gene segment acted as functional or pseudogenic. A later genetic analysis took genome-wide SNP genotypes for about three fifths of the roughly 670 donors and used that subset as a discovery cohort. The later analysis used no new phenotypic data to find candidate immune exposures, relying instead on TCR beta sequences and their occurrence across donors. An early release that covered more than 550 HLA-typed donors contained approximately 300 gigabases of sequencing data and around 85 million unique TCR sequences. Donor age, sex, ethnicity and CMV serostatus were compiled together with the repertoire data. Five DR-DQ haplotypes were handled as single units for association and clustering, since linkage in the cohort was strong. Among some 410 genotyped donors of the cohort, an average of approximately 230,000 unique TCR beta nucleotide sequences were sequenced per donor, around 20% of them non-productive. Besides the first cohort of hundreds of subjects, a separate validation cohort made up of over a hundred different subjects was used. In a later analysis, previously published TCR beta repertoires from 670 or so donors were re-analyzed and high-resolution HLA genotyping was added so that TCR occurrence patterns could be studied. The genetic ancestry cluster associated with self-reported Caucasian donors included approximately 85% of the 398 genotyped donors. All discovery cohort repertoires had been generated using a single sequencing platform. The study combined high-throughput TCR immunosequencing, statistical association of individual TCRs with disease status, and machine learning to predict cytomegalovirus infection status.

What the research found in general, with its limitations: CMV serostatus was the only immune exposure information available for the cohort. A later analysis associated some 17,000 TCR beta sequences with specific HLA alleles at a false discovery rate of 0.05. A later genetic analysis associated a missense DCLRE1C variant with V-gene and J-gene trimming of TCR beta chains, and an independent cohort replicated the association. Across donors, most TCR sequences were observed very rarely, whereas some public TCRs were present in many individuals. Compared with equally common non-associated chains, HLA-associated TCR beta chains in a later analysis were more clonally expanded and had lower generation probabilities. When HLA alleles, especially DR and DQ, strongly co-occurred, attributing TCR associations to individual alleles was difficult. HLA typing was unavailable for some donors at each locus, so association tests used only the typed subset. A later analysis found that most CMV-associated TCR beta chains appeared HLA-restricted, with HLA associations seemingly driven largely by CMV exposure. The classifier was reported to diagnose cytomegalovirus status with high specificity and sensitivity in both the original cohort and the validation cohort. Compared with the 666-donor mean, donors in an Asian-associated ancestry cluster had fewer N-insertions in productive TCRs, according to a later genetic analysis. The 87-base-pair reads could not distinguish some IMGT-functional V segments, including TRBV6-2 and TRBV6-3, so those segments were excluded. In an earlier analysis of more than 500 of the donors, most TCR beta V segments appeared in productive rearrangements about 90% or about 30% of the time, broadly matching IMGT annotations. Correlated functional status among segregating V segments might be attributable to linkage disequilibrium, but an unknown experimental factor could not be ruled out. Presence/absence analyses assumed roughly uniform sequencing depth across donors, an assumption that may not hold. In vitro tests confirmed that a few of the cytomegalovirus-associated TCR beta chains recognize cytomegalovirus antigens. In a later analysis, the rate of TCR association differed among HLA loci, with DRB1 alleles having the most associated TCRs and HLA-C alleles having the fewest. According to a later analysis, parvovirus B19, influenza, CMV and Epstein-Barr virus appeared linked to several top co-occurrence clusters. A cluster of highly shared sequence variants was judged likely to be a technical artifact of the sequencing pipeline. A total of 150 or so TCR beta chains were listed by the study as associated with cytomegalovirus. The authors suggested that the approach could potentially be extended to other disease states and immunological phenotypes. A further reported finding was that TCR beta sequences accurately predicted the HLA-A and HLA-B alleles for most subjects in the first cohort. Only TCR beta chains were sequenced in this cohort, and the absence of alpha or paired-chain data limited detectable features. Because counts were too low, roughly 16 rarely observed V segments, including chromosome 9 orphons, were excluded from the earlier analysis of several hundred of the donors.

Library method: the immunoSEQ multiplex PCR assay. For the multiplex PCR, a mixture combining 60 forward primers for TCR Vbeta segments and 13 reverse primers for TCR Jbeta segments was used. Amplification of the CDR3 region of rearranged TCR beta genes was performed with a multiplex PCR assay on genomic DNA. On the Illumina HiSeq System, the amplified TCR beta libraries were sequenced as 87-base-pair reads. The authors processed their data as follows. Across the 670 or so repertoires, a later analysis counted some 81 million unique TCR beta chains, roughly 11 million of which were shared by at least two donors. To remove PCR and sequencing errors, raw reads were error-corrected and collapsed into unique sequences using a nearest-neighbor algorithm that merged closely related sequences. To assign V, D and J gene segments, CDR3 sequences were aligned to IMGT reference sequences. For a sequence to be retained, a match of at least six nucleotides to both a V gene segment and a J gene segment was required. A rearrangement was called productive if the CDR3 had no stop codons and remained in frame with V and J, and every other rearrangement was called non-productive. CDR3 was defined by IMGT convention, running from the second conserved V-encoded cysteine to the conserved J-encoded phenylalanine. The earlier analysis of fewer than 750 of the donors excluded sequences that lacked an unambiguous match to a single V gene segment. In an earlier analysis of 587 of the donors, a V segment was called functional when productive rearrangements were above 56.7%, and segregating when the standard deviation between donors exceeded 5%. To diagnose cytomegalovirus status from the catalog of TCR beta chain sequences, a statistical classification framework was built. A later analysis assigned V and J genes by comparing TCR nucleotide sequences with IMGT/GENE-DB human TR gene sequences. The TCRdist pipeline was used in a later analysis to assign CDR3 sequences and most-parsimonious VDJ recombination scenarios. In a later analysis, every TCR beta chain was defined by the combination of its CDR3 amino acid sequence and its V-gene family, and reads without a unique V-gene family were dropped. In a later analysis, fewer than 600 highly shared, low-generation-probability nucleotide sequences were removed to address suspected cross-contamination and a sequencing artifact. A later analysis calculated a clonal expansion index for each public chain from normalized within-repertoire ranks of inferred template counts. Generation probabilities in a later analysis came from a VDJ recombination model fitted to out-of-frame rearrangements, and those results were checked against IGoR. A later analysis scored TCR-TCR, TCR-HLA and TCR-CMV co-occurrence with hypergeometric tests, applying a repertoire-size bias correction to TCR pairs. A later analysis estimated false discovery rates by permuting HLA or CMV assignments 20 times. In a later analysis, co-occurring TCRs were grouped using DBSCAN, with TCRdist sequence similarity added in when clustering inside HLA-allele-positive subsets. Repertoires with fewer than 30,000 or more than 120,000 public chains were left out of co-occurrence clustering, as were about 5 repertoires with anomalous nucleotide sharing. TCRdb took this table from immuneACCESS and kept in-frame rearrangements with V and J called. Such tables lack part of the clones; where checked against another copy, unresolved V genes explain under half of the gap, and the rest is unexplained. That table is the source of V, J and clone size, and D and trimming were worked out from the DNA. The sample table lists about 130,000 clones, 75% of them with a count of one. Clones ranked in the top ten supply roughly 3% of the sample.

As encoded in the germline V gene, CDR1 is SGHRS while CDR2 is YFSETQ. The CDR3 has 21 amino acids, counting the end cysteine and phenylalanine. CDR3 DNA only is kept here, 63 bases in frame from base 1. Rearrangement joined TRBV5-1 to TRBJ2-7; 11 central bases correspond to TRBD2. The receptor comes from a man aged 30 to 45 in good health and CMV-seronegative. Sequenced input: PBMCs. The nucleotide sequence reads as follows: TGCGCCAGCAGATTGGGAATATTAGCGGGGGGGCCGAGGAACCCAAGGGACGAGCAGTACTTC. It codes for CASRLGILAGGPRNPRDEQYF.